This T cell receptor (beta chain) was retrieved from a study of T cells in Graves' hyperthyroidism and ophthalmopathy. RNA transcripts served as the template for amplifying TCR beta CDR3 regions. TCR CDR3 regions were first amplified by RT-PCR with HTBI primers. TCRdb re-called the multiplex PCR reads with MiXCR, one entry per CDR3 protein. The sample lists roughly 710,000 distinct CDR3 sequences; over 35% were seen once. Absence of ophthalmopathy progression within 18 months defined stable Graves' hyperthyroidism. In making diagnoses, clinical symptoms, serum thyroxine and TRAb, thyroid ultrasound and orbital computed tomography were all used. Sequencing input: blood. This TCR was sampled from a woman aged 40 to 50 with Graves' hyperthyroidism.

The DNA of the CDR3 is TGCAGTGCTAGTACCAGTGGGGGGAGTTTGTACGAGCAGTACTTC. Protein sequence: CSASTSGGSLYEQYF. This chain uses TRBV20-1 with TRBJ2-7; maybe TRBD2 (6 bases). The V end was cut by 3 bases, the J end by 4 bases, with 19 bases between. Per the germline V gene, CDR1 is DFQATT and CDR2 is SNEGSKA (reference sequence). The CDR3 covers 15 residues.